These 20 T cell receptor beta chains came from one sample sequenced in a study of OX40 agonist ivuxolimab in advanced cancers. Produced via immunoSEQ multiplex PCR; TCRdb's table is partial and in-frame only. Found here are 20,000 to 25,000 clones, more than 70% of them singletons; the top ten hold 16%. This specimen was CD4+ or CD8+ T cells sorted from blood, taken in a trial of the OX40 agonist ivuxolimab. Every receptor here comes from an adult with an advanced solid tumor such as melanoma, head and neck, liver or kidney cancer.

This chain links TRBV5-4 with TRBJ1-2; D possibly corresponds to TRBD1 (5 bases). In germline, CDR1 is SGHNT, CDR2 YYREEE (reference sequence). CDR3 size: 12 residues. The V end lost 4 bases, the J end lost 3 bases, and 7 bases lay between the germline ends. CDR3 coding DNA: TGTGCCAGCAGCGGGACGGACTATGGCTACACCTTC. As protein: CASSGTDYGYTF.

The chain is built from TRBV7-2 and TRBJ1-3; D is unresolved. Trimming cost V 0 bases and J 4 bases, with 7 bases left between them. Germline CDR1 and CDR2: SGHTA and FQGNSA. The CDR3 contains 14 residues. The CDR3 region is CASSLAGGGNTIYF. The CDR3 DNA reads TGTGCCAGCAGCTTAGCCGGTGGAGGAAACACCATATATTTT.

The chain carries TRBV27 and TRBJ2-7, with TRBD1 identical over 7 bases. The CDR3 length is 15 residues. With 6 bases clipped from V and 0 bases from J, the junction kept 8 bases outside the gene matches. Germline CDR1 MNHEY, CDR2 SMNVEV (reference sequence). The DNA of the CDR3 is TGTGCCAGCAGCGCGACAGGGCCGAGCTCCTACGAGCAGTACTTC. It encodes CASSATGPSSYEQYF.

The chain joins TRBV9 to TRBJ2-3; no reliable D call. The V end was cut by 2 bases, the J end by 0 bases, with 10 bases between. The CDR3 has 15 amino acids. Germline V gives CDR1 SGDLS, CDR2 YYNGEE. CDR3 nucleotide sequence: TGTGCCAGCAGCGTTTTTGGTCATAGCACAGATACGCAGTATTTT. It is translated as CASSVFGHSTDTQYF.

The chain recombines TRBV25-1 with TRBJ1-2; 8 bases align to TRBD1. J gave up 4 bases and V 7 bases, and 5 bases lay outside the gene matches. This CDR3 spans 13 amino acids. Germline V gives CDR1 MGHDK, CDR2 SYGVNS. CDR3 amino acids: CASKAQGAYGYTF. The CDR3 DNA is TGTGCCAGCAAGGCGCAGGGGGCCTATGGCTACACCTTC.

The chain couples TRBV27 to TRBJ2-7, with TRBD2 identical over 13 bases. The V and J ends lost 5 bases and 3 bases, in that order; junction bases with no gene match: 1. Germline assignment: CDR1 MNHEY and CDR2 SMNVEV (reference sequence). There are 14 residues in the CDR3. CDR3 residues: CASSRTSGGYEQYF. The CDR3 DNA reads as TGTGCCAGCAGTCGGACTAGCGGGGGCTACGAGCAGTACTTC.

CDR3 DNA sequence: TGTGCCAGCAGCGTAATAGGCGACTCCTACGAGCAGTACTTC. Protein product: CASSVIGDSYEQYF. The rearrangement links TRBV11-2 to TRBJ2-7; D unclear. Trimming removed 5 bases at V and 0 bases at J, with 11 bases between. CDR3 length equals 14 residues. The V gene's germline CDR1 is SGHAT and CDR2 FQNNGV.

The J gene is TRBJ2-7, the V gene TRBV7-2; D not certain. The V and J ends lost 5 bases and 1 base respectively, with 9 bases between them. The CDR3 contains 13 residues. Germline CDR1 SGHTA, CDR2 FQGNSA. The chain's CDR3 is CASSPDLSYEQYF. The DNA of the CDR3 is TGTGCCAGCAGCCCCGACTTATCCTACGAGCAGTACTTC.

Here the CDR3 reads CASRSEGRDYLTGELFF. The CDR3 DNA is TGTGCCAGCAGATCGGAAGGCCGGGACTACCTCACCGGGGAGCTGTTTTTT. The rearrangement joins TRBV2 to TRBJ2-2, with 7 bases aligning to TRBD2. CDR1 SNHLY and CDR2 FYNNEI come from the germline V gene. V shed 6 bases, J shed 4 bases, and the junction held 14 bases outside the gene matches. This CDR3 is built from 17 residues.

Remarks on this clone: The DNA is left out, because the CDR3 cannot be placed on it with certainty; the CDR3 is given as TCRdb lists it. The CDR3 spells CASCSFLCQQQTKSAFF. The rearrangement joins TRBV21-1 to TRBJ1-1. TRBV21-1 is a pseudogene segment. The CDR3 comprises 17 residues, both ends counted.

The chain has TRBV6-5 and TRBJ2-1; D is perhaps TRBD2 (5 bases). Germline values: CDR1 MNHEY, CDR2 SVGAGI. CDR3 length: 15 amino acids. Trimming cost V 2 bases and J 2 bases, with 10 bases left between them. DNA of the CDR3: TGTGCCAGCAGTTACGGCTCGGGGACCTACAATGAGCAGTTCTTC. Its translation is CASSYGSGTYNEQFF.

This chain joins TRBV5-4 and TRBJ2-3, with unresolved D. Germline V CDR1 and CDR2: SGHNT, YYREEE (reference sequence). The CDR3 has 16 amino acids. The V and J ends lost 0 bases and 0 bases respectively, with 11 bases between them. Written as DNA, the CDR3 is TGTGCCAGCAGCTTGGAACTGGGCAGTAGCACAGATACGCAGTATTTT. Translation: CASSLELGSSTDTQYF.

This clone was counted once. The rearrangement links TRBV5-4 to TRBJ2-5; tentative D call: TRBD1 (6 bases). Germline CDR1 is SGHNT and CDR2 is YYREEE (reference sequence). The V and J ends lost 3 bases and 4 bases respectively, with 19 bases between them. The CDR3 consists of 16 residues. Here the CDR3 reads CASSSSLTRGLETQYF. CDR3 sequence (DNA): TGTGCCAGCAGCTCCTCTTTAACCAGGGGTTTAGAGACCCAGTACTTC.

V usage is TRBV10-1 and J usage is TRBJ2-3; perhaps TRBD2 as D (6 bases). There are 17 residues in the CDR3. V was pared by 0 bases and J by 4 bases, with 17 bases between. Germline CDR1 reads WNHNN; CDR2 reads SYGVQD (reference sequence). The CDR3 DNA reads TGCGCCAGCAGTGAGTCCCGAGATCCCGGGGGACCAGATACGCAGTATTTT. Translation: CASSESRDPGGPDTQYF.

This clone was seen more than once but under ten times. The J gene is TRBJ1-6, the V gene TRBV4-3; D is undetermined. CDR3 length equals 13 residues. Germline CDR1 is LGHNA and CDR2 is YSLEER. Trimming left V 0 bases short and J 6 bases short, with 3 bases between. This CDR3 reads CASSQDFNSPLHF. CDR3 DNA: TGCGCCAGCAGCCAAGATTTTAATTCACCCCTCCACTTT.

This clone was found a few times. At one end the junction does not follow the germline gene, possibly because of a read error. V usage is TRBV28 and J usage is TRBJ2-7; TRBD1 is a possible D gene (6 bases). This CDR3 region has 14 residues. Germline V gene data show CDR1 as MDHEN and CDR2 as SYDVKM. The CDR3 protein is CASSRPTGSHEQYF. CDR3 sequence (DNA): TGTGCCAGCAGTCGTCCGACAGGCTCCCACGAGCAGTACTTC. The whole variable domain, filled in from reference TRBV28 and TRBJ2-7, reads DVKVTQSSRYLVKRTGEKVFLECVQDMDHENMFWYRQDPGLGLRLIYFSYDVKMKEKGDIPEGYSVSREKKERFSLILESASTNQTSMYLCASSRPTGSHEQYFGPGTRLTVT.

CDR3 bases: TGTGCCAGCAGCTTAGGCTCAGACGGATTGAACACTGAAGCTTTCTTT. As protein: CASSLGSDGLNTEAFF. This chain links TRBV7-9 with TRBJ1-1; D is unclear. The CDR3 runs 16 residues. Germline V CDR1 and CDR2: SEHNR, FQNEAQ (reference sequence). V was clipped by 1 base and J by 0 bases, with 12 bases between them.

CDR3 loop: CASSQSRDYQRDTQYF. The CDR3, as DNA: TGCGCCAGCAGCCAATCCCGGGACTACCAAAGAGATACGCAGTATTTT. V gene TRBV4-3 combines with J gene TRBJ2-3; 7 bases are a match to TRBD2. CDR1 and CDR2 from the germline V gene are LGHNA and YSLEER. The CDR3 is 16 residues long. V trimming: 2 bases; J trimming: 5 bases; junction bases outside the gene matches: 10.

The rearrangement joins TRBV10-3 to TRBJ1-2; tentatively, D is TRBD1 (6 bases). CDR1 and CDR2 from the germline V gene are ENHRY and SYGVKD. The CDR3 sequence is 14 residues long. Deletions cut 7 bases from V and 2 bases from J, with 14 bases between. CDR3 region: CAINDQDRNYGYTF. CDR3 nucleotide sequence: TGTGCCATCAACGACCAGGACAGAAACTATGGCTACACCTTC.

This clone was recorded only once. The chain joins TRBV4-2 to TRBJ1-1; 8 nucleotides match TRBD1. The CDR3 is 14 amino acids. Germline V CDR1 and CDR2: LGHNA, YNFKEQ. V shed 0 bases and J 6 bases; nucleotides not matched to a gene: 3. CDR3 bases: TGTGCCAGCAGCCAAGATAGGACAGGGCCTGAAGCTTTCTTT. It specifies CASSQDRTGPEAFF.